This T cell receptor (beta chain) derives from a study of blood T cell repertoires in COVID-19. This CDR3 region has 18 residues. V gave up 6 bases and J gave up 10 bases; unmatched junction bases: 18. Looked up from germline, CDR1 is LGHNA and CDR2 is YNFKEQ. Assay: immunoSEQ multiplex PCR; the TCRdb copy retains only in-frame clones and omits some. This repertoire shows roughly 230,000 clones, approximately 84% found once; its top ten account for around 0.96%. This TCR came from a man aged 40-50 years with acute or convalescent COVID-19. The chain uses TRBV4-2 and TRBJ1-6; 10 positions agree with TRBD1. The sample was peripheral blood. The DNA of the CDR3 is TGTGCCAGCAGAAAAATCGGGCCCCCGGGACAGGGGTGGTCACCCCTCCACTTT. It yields the protein CASRKIGPPGQGWSPLHF.